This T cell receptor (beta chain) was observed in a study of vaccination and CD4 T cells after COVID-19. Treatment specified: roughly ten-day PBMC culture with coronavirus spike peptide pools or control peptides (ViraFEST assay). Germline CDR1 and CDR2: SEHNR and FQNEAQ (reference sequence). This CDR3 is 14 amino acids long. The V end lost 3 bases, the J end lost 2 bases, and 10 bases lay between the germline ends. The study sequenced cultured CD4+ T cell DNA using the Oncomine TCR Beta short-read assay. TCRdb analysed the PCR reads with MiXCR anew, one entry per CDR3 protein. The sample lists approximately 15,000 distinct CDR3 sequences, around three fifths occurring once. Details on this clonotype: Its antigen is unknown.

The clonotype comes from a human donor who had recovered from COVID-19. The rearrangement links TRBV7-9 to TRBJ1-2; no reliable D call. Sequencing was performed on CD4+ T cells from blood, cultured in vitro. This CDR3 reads CASSFGRSNYGYTF. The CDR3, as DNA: TGTGCCAGCAGCTTCGGGAGGTCGAACTATGGCTACACCTTC.